This T cell receptor (beta chain) was recorded in a study of neurological immune-mediated disorders. TCRdb processed the 5' RACE reads anew with MiXCR; each CDR3 protein has one entry. The table has roughly 100,000 distinct CDR3 sequences, roughly 4% seen once. Unsorted libraries were derived from 2 million PBMCs stored at -80 C. Trimming left V 7 bases short and J 1 base short, with 12 bases between. This CDR3 contains 13 residues. CDR1 is SGHDT and CDR2 is YYEEEE in the germline V gene. This clonotype was counted ten times or more. Source material: PBMCs. V and J are TRBV5-6 and TRBJ2-7, with D unclear. The sequence derives from a woman under 30 with multiple sclerosis. CDR3 coding DNA: TGTGCCAGCCGGGCTACCGCTTCCTACGAGCAGTACTTC. It yields the protein CASRATASYEQYF.